These T cell receptor beta chains were read from a single sample in a study of blood T cell repertoires in COVID-19. This table comes from immunoSEQ multiplex PCR, and its TCRdb copy is limited to in-frame clones, with some not included. The sample lists around 260,000 clones; less than 90% were seen once. The sample comprised peripheral blood. These receptor sequences come from a man aged 30 to 45 with active or convalescent COVID-19. CDR3s include the opening cysteine and the closing phenylalanine or tryptophan. Fields, in order: J gene, V gene, D gene, CDR3 protein, CDR3 DNA. D genes are given only for firm matches.

TRBJ1-4,TRBV2,NA,CATRKERAEKEKLFF,TGTGCCACCCGTAAAGAGAGGGCCGAAAAGGAAAAACTGTTTTTT
TRBJ1-6,TRBV11-2,NA,CASSLVAGENSPLHF,TGTGCCAGCAGCTTAGTGGCAGGGGAGAATTCACCCCTCCACTTT
TRBJ2-5,TRBV19,TRBD2,CASSLGTTGETQYF,TGTGCCAGTAGTCTCGGGACTACGGGAGAGACCCAGTACTTC
TRBJ2-7,TRBV30,NA,CAWSAPGYEQYF,TGTGCCTGGAGTGCCCCGGGCTACGAGCAGTACTTC
TRBJ1-5,TRBV27,NA,CASSLENSNQPQHF,TGTGCCAGCAGTTTGGAGAATAGCAATCAGCCCCAGCATTTT
TRBJ1-6,TRBV11-2,NA,CASSLVRGAVYPSNSPLHF,TGTGCCAGCAGCTTAGTGCGTGGGGCGGTTTATCCTTCTAATTCACCCCTCCACTTT
TRBJ2-7,TRBV18,NA,CASSPLAQGYEQYF,TGTGCCAGCTCACCACTTGCACAGGGTTACGAGCAGTACTTC
TRBJ1-1,TRBV5-8,NA,CASSLGGPVPSAFF,TGTGCCAGCAGCTTAGGGGGACCGGTCCCAAGTGCTTTCTTT
TRBJ2-7,TRBV12-1,NA,CASSGGDGKGEQYF,TGTGCCAGCAGCGGGGGGGACGGTAAAGGCGAGCAGTACTTC
TRBJ2-7,TRBV27,NA,CASSFGGGMSSYEQYF,TGTGCCAGCAGTTTCGGTGGAGGGATGAGCTCCTACGAGCAGTACTTC
TRBJ2-7,TRBV3-1/TRBV3-2,NA,CASSQRGYEQYF,TGTGCCAGCAGCCAACGGGGTTACGAGCAGTACTTC
TRBJ2-3,TRBV5-6,TRBD1,CASSLDRGKVTDTQYF,TGTGCCAGCAGCTTGGACAGGGGAAAGGTCACAGATACGCAGTATTTT
TRBJ2-7,TRBV30,NA,CAWSVGFRNEQYF,TGTGCCTGGAGTGTTGGTTTTAGAAACGAGCAGTACTTC
TRBJ2-1,TRBV21-1,NA,CASSKPRDTPMFRSYNEQFF,TGTGCCAGCAGCAAACCACGGGACACGCCTATGTTTCGCTCCTACAATGAGCAGTTCTTC
TRBJ2-1,TRBV4-3,NA,CASSQGAVIYNEQFF,TGCGCCAGCAGCCAGGGAGCGGTTATCTACAATGAGCAGTTCTTC